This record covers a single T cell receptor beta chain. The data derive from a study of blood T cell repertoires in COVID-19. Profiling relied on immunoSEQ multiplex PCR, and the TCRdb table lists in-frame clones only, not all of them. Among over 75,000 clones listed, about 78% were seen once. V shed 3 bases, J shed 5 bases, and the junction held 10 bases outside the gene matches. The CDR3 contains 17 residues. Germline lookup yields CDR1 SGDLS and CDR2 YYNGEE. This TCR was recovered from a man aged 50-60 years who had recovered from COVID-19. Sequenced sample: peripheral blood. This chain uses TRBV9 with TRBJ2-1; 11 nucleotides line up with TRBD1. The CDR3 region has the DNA TGTGCCAGCAGCGGAACCAGGGGACAGGGGGTAAACAATGAGCAGTTCTTC. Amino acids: CASSGTRGQGVNNEQFF.